This TCR beta chain was captured by sequencing in a study of blood T cell repertoires in COVID-19. About the research overall: Samples representing acute and convalescent COVID-19 were sourced from the United States, Italy and Spain. The cDNA or gDNA used as material had been derived from T cells, B-cell-depleted T cells, or PBMCs.

Under the authors' procedure: The assay estimated nucleated cells by amplifying reference gene primers. Sequencing was performed with immunoSEQ multiplex PCR; in TCRdb, only in-frame clones are kept and a portion is missing. The DNA was the basis for D and trimming; V, J and clone size are from that table. The repertoire holds hundreds of thousands of clones, 65% to 90% seen once, with approximately 6.1% in the top ten. Unmatched junction bases numbered 6, after V lost 6 bases and J lost 4 bases. CDR3 length: 15 amino acids. Germline lookup yields CDR1 MNHEY and CDR2 SVGAGI. The sequenced sample was peripheral blood. V usage is TRBV6-5 and J usage is TRBJ2-2; 9 positions match TRBD1. The sequence was collected from a man of 80 years or more with acute or convalescent COVID-19. For the CDR3, the DNA is TGTGCCAGCAGCCCCGGGACAGGGCTCACCGGGGAGCTGTTTTTT. Residues: CASSPGTGLTGELFF.